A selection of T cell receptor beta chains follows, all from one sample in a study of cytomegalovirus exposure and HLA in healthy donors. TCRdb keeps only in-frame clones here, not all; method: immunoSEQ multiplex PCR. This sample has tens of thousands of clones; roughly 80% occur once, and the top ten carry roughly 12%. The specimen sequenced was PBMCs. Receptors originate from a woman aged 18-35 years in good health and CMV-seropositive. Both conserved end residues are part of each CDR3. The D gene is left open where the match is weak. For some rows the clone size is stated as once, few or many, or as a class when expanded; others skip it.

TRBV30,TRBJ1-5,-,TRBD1,TGTGCCTGGAGTGAACAGGGGTTCAATCAGCCCCAGCATTTT,CAWSEQGFNQPQHF
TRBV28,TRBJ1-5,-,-,TGTGCCAGCAGGCAGGGGAGTCAGCCCCAGCATTTT,CASRQGSQPQHF
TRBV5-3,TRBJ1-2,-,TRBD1,TGTGCCAGAAGCTTGGGACAGGGGGATGGCTACACCTTC,CARSLGQGDGYTF
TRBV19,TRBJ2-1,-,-,TGTGCCAGTAGTAGGACTCTTGGAGGGAACAATGAGCAGTTCTTC,CASSRTLGGNNEQFF
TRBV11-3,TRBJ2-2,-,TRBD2,TGTGCCAGCAGCTTACGGGGGGGCGTCGGGGAGCTGTTTTTT,CASSLRGGVGELFF
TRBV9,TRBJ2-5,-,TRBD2,TGTGCCAGCAGCGTAGGCTATAGCGGGGGTTACGAGACCCAGTACTTC,CASSVGYSGGYETQYF
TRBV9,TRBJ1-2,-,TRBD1,TGTGCCAGCAGCCCCACAGGGGGGGTTTATGGCTACACCTTC,CASSPTGGVYGYTF
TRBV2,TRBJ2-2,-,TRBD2,TGTGCCAGCTCCCGGGACTACCTCGGCCCCGGGGAGCTGTTTTTT,CASSRDYLGPGELFF
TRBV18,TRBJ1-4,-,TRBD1,TGTGCCAGCTCACCTACGATAGCACAGGGGAATGAAAAACTGTTTTTT,CASSPTIAQGNEKLFF
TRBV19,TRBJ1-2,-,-,TGTGCCAGTAGTATACGGCAGGGGAATGGCTACACCTTC,CASSIRQGNGYTF
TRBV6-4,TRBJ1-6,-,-,TGTGCCAGCAGTGATCTTAGGCAGGAAAGTTCACCCCTCCACTTT,CASSDLRQESSPLHF
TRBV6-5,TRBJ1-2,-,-,TGTGCCAGCAGTGCCCAACGACAGAGCTATGGCTACACCTTC,CASSAQRQSYGYTF
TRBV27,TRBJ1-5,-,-,TGTGCCAGCAGTTTCGGGGGGAATCAGCCCCAGCATTTT,CASSFGGNQPQHF
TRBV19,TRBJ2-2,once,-,TGTGCCAGTAGCAGGGTCACCGGGGAGCTGTTTTTT,CASSRVTGELFF
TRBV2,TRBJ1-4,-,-,TGTGCCAGCGTCCTGTATGCAACTAATGAAAAACTGTTTTTT,CASVLYATNEKLFF
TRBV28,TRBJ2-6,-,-,TGTGCCAGCAGCTCAAGACCGGCCGGTCACCACTACTCTGGGGCCAACGTCCTGACTTTC,CASSSRPAGHHYSGANVLTF
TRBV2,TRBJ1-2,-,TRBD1,TGTGCCAGCAGTTACCGCCCCGGGACAGGGAAAGGCTACACCTTC,CASSYRPGTGKGYTF
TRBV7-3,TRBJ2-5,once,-,TGTGCCAGCAGCTTAAGTAATCGCAGCGCTGTAGATACCCAGTACTTC,CASSLSNRSAVDTQYF
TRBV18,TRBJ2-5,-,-,TGTGCCAGCTCACGCCTGGTGGCGGAACAAGAGACCCAGTACTTC,CASSRLVAEQETQYF
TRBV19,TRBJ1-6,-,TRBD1,TGTGCCAGTAGTATGGACAGGAGCTCCTATAATTCACCCCTCCACTTT,CASSMDRSSYNSPLHF
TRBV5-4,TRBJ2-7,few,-,TGTGCCAGCAGCTTGTCAGGGACCTACGAGCAGTACTTC,CASSLSGTYEQYF
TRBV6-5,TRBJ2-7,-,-,TGTGCCAGCAGCGAGCAGGGCAGGACCTCACCGAACTTC,CASSEQGRTSPNF
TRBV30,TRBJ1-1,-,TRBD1,TGTGCCTGGAGTGCACAGGGGCTTGAAGCTTTCTTT,CAWSAQGLEAFF
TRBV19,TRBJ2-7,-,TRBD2,TGTGCCAGTAGTATTGACCCTAGCGGGGGTAGCGACGAGCAGTACTTC,CASSIDPSGGSDEQYF
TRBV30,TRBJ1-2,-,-,TGTGCCTGGCAGGGGACTAACTATGGCTACACCTTC,CAWQGTNYGYTF
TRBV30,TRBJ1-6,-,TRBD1,TGTGCCTTCGGACAGGAATATAATTCACCCCTCCACTTT,CAFGQEYNSPLHF
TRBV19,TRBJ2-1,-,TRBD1,TGTGCCATAGCAGGGGGCAGGAATGAGCAGTTCTTC,CAIAGGRNEQFF